Below, 7 T cell receptor beta chains from the same sample are listed, as sequenced in a study of blood T cell repertoires in COVID-19. Generated by immunoSEQ multiplex PCR, the TCRdb table keeps only in-frame clones and is missing some. The table lists a few hundred thousand clones, 85% of them singletons. The sample consisted of PBMCs or T cells enriched from blood (not recorded which). The receptors stem from a woman in her forties or fifties who had recovered from COVID-19.

V and J are TRBV30 and TRBJ1-5; 7 bases fit TRBD1. V dropped 2 bases and J dropped 7; count of bases not matched to a gene: 5. The CDR3 contains 13 residues. The germline V gene encodes CDR1 GTSNPN and CDR2 SVGIG (reference sequence). In DNA, the CDR3 is TGTGCCTGGAGTTTTTCAGGGGGACAGCCCCAGCATTTT. Translation: CAWSFSGGQPQHF. Complete variable domain (other parts from reference TRBV30 and TRBJ1-5): SQTIHQWPATLVQPVGSPLSLECTVEGTSNPNLYWYRQAAGRGLQLLFYSVGIGQISSEVPQNLSASRPQDRQFILSSKKLLLSDSGFYLCAWSFSGGQPQHFGDGTRLSIL.

The J gene is TRBJ2-3, the V gene TRBV5-5, with no clear D. Trimming pared 3 bases from V and 6 bases from J, leaving 5 bases between. The length of the CDR3 is 11 residues. In germline, CDR1 is SGHKS, CDR2 YYEKEE (reference sequence). CDR3 region: CASSYIDTQYF. CDR3 nucleotides: TGTGCCAGCAGCTATATTGATACGCAGTATTTT.

The chain couples TRBV7-2 to TRBJ2-3, with 7 bases fitting TRBD2. The V and J ends lost 0 bases and 7 bases, in that order; junction bases with no gene match: 7. This CDR3 comprises 15 residues. Germline assignment: CDR1 SGHTA and CDR2 FQGNSA. CDR3 in DNA: TGTGCCAGCAGCTTAGCAGCGGGGCCCTCGAATACGCAGTATTTT. It translates to CASSLAAGPSNTQYF.

The rearrangement joins TRBV7-8 to TRBJ1-2; tentative D call: TRBD1 (5 bases). Per germline, CDR1 SGHVS and CDR2 FQNEAQ. This CDR3 comprises 13 residues. Deletions cut 1 base from V and 3 bases from J, with 6 bases between. This CDR3 reads CASSLGGDYGYTF. The DNA for the CDR3 is TGTGCCAGCAGCTTAGGGGGGGACTATGGCTACACCTTC.

The rearrangement uses TRBV19 and TRBJ2-7; 9 nucleotides align to TRBD1. Looked up from germline, CDR1 is LNHDA and CDR2 is SQIVND (reference sequence). J lost 1 base, V lost 6 bases, and 4 bases had no gene match. The CDR3 extends over 14 amino acids. Here the CDR3 DNA reads TGTGCCAGTAGGCGACAGGGGGGGTCCTACGAGCAGTACTTC. Translating it yields CASRRQGGSYEQYF.

The chain is built from TRBV19 and TRBJ1-2; D might be TRBD1 (5 bases). Trimming shortened V by 2 bases and J by 5 bases, and 15 bases separated the two germline ends. Germline V gene sequence: CDR1 LNHDA, CDR2 SQIVND (reference sequence). This CDR3 is 15 amino acids long. In nucleotides, the CDR3 is TGTGCCAGTAGTATAATGTCTGTGACAGCATATGGCTACACCTTC. Translating it yields CASSIMSVTAYGYTF. The variable domain in full, with the rest retrieved from reference TRBV19 and TRBJ1-2, is DGGITQSPKYLFRKEGQNVTLSCEQNLNHDAMYWYRQDPGQGLRLIYYSQIVNDFQKGDIAEGYSVSREKKESFPLTVTSAQKNPTAFYLCASSIMSVTAYGYTFGSGTRLTVV.

This clone was counted once. The chain combines TRBV7-9 with TRBJ2-1; TRBD1 is a possible D gene (6 bases). The V gene's germline CDR1 is SEHNR and CDR2 FQNEAQ (reference sequence). The length of the CDR3 is 12 residues. Trimming stripped 3 bases from V and 7 bases from J, with 7 bases between. CDR3 amino acids: CASSFGQNEQFF. The DNA of the CDR3 is TGTGCCAGCAGCTTCGGACAGAATGAGCAGTTCTTC.